This note documents a single TCR beta chain sequence. Sorting that relied on CD45RO/CCR7/CD25/CD127/CD95/CD27 yielded CD4+ naive, central memory, regulatory and stem cell-like memory cells. This record comes from a study of beta chain features in type 1 diabetes. Trimming removed 0 bases from V and 12 bases from J; junction bases left unmatched: 20. This CDR3 is built from 18 residues. Per germline, CDR1 SGHRS and CDR2 YFSETQ. The study reverse transcribed the entire isolated RNA, so it sequenced expressed TCRB transcripts. Libraries were prepared by immunoSEQ multiplex PCR; TCRdb keeps only in-frame clonotypes and omits some of them. The sample yields under 250,000 clones, 14% seen once.

The rearrangement joins TRBV5-1 to TRBJ2-1; TRBD2 matches 8 bases. Specimen: naive CD4+ T cells from blood. The TCR sequence derives from a woman in her thirties or forties in good health. The CDR3: CASSLGGLGKADAWGQFF. The CDR3 nucleotides are TGCGCCAGCAGCTTGGGGGGACTAGGTAAAGCGGACGCTTGGGGGCAGTTCTTC.